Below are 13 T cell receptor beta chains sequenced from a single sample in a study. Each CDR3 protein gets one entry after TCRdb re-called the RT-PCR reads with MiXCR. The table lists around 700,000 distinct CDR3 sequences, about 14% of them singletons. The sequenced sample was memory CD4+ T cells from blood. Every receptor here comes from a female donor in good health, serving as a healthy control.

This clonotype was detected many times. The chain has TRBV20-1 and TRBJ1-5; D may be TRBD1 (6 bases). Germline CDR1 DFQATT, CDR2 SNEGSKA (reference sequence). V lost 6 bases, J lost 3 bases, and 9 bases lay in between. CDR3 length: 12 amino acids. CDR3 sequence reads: CSARDNNQPQHF. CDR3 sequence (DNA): TGCAGTGCCCGGGACAACAATCAGCCCCAGCATTTT.

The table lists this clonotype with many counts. In DNA, the CDR3 is TGTGCCAGCAGCTTAGTCCGGGGGGCGAACACAGATACGCAGTATTTT. Its protein is CASSLVRGANTDTQYF. This rearrangement joins TRBV7-2 to TRBJ2-3, with a weak D call TRBD2 (7 bases). The ends were cut back, 1 base at V and 2 bases at J, with 13 bases in the middle. The CDR3 contains 16 residues. The germline gives CDR1 SGHTA, CDR2 FQGNSA.

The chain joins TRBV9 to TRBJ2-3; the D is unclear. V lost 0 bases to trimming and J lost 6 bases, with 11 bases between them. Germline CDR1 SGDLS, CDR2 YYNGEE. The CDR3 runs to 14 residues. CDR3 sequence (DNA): TGTGCCAGCAGCGTAGTTGACATCAGGGATACGCAGTATTTT. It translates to CASSVVDIRDTQYF. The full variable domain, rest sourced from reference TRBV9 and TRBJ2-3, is DSGVTQTPKHLITATGQRVTLRCSPRSGDLSVYWYQQSLDQGLQFLIQYYNGEERAKGNILERFSAQQFPDLHSELNLSSLELGDSALYFCASSVVDIRDTQYFGPGTRLTVL.

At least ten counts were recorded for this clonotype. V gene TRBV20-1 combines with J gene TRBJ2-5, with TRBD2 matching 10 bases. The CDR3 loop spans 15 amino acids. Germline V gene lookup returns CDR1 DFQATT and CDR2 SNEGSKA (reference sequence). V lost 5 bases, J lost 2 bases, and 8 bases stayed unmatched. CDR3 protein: CSAPTTGLAQETQYF. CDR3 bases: TGCAGTGCTCCAACCACGGGACTAGCGCAAGAGACCCAGTACTTC.

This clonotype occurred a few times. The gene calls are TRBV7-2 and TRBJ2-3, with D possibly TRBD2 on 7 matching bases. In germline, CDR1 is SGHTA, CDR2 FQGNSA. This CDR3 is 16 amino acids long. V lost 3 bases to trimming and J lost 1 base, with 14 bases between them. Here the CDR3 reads CASSFWGRGGTDTQYF. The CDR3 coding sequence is TGTGCCAGCAGCTTTTGGGGGAGGGGGGGCACAGATACGCAGTATTTT.

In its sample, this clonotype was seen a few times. CDR3 coding DNA: TGTGCCAGCAGCGTAGTCTCCAGCGGGAGCACCGGGGAGCTGTTTTTT. Its translation is CASSVVSSGSTGELFF. The chain employs TRBV9 and TRBJ2-2, with 8 bases that match TRBD2. The CDR3 covers 16 residues. The germline gives CDR1 SGDLS, CDR2 YYNGEE. The trim removed 0 bases at V and 4 bases at J, leaving 5 bases unmatched. Using reference TRBV9 and TRBJ2-2 for the parts outside the CDR3, the full variable domain is DSGVTQTPKHLITATGQRVTLRCSPRSGDLSVYWYQQSLDQGLQFLIQYYNGEERAKGNILERFSAQQFPDLHSELNLSSLELGDSALYFCASSVVSSGSTGELFFGEGSRLTVL.

CDR3 residues: CASSLLRLLDNSPLHF. CDR3 in DNA: TGTGCCAGCAGTTTGCTACGTCTCCTAGATAATTCACCCCTCCACTTT. This sequence joins TRBV12-3 or TRBV12-4 and TRBJ1-6, with D unresolved. CDR3 size: 16 residues. Deletions cut 3 bases from V and 5 bases from J, with 14 bases between.

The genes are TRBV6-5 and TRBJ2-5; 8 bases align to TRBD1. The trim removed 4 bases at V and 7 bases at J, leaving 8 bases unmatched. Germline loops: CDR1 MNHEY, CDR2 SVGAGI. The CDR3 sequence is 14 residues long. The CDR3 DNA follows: TGTGCCAGCAGTTCTGGACAGGGAATGGCGACCCAGTACTTC. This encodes CASSSGQGMATQYF.

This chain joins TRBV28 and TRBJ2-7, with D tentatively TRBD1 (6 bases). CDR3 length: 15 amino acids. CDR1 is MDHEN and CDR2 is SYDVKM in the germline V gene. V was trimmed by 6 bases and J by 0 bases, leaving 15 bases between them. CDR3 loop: CASSLPADSSYEQYF. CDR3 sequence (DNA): TGTGCCAGCAGCCTTCCCGCGGACAGCTCCTACGAGCAGTACTTC.

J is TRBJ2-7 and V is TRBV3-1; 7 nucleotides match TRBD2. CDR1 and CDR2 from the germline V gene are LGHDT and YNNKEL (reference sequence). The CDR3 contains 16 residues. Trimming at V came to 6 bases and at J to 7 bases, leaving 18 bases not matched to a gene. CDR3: CASSRSSGTWGLEQYF. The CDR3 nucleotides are TGTGCCAGCAGTCGATCTAGCGGAACTTGGGGGTTGGAGCAGTACTTC.

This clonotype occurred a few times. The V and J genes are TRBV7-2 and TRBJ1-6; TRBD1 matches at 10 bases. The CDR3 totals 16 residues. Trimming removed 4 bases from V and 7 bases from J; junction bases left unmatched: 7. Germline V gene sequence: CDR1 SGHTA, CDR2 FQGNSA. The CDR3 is CASSSRGTGVNSPLHF. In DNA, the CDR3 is TGTGCCAGCAGCTCCAGAGGGACAGGGGTAAATTCACCCCTCCACTTT. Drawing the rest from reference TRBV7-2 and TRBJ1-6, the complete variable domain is GAGVSQSPSNKVTEKGKDVELRCDPISGHTALYWYRQSLGQGLEFLIYFQGNSAPDKSGLPSDRFSAERTGGSVSTLTIQRTQQEDSAVYLCASSSRGTGVNSPLHFGNGTRLTVT.

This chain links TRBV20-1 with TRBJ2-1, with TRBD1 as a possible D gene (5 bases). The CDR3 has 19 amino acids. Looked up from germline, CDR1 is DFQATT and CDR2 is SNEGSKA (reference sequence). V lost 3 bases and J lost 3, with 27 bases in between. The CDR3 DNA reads TGCAGTGCTAGGGCCAAATTTGACTCCCGATCAGGGCGCTACAATGAGCAGTTCTTC. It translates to CSARAKFDSRSGRYNEQFF.

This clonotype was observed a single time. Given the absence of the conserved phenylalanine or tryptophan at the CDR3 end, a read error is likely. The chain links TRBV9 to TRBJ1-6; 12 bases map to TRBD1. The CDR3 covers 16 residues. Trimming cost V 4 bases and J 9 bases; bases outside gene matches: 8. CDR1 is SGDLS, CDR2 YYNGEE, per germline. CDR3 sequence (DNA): TGTGCCAGCAGCCCGCCGGGGACAGGGGGCGTTTCACCCCTCCACTTA. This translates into CASSPPGTGGVSPLHL.